What follows are 17 T cell receptor beta chains derived from one specimen sequenced in a study of OX40 agonist ivuxolimab in advanced cancers. Some clones are missing from TCRdb's copy, which holds only in-frame ones; the method was immunoSEQ multiplex PCR. The sample lists about 90,000 clones, around 90% occurring once. Sequencing was performed on CD4+ or CD8+ T cells sorted from blood, taken in a trial of the OX40 agonist ivuxolimab. Receptor source: an adult with an advanced solid tumor such as melanoma, head and neck, liver or kidney cancer.

This clone showed up just a few times. The V and J genes are TRBV18 and TRBJ1-5; maybe TRBD1 (6 bases). Germline lookup yields CDR1 KGHSH and CDR2 LQKENI. The CDR3 has 14 amino acids. Trimming took 3 bases from V and 2 from J, leaving 8 bases between them. The CDR3 region has the DNA TGTGCCAGCTCACCGGACAGCGGCAATCAGCCCCAGCATTTT. It translates to CASSPDSGNQPQHF. The whole variable domain, filled in from reference TRBV18 and TRBJ1-5, reads NAGVMQNPRHLVRRRGQEARLRCSPMKGHSHVYWYRQLPEEGLKFMVYLQKENIIDESGMPKERFSAEFPKEGPSILRIQQVVRGDSAAYFCASSPDSGNQPQHFGDGTRLSIL.

The chain has TRBV19 and TRBJ2-5, with a tentative D call TRBD2 (6 bases). The CDR3 spans 13 residues. Per the germline V gene, CDR1 is LNHDA and CDR2 is SQIVND (reference sequence). With 6 bases removed from V and 4 bases from J, the gap between germline ends came to 12 bases. DNA for the CDR3: TGTGCCAGTAGGAGGACCGGGGGAGAGACCCAGTACTTC. It codes for CASRRTGGETQYF.

As regards this clone: The CDR3 does not end in the conserved phenylalanine or tryptophan, so this is likely a read error. No DNA is shown, since the ends of the CDR3 on it are uncertain; the CDR3 is the one TCRdb lists. The chain employs TRBV5-4 and TRBJ2-3; TRBD1, as called in the table, went unchecked against the DNA. Germline V gene sequence: CDR1 SGHNT, CDR2 YYREEE (reference sequence). The CDR3 region is 10 residues in length, termini included. CDR3 sequence: CASSPSYPTK.

V usage is TRBV27 and J usage is TRBJ2-7; TRBD2 aligns across 7 bases. J lost 6 bases, V lost 4 bases, and 6 bases had no gene match. The germline gives CDR1 MNHEY, CDR2 SMNVEV (reference sequence). The CDR3 runs 13 residues. The CDR3: CASSSLGGIEQYF. The CDR3 bases are TGTGCCAGCAGTTCCCTCGGGGGGATCGAGCAGTACTTC.

V gene TRBV19 combines with J gene TRBJ1-6, with TRBD1 matching 7 bases. Losses at the gene ends were 6 bases for V and 14 bases for J; bases not matched to a gene: 7. CDR3 length: 12 amino acids. Germline V gives CDR1 LNHDA, CDR2 SQIVND (reference sequence). CDR3 in DNA: TGTGCCAGTAGCCCCCGACAGGGCACCCTCCACTTT. It yields the protein CASSPRQGTLHF.

The rearrangement joins TRBV11-2 to TRBJ1-2, with TRBD1 matching 7 bases. Germline loops: CDR1 SGHAT, CDR2 FQNNGV. The CDR3 extends over 14 amino acids. With V trimmed by 4 bases and J by 5 bases, 7 bases remained unmatched. CDR3 bases: TGTGCCAGCAGCTCCCCGGGGACAGCGTATGGCTACACCTTC. The encoded protein is CASSSPGTAYGYTF.

V is TRBV10-3 and J is TRBJ2-7; D uncertain. The CDR3 length is 11 residues. The germline V gene has CDR1 ENHRY and CDR2 SYGVKD. Trimming cost V 10 bases and J 4 bases, with 11 bases left between them. The CDR3 sequence: CATSPNYEQYF. As DNA, the CDR3 is TGTGCCACCTCACCGAATTACGAGCAGTACTTC.

The V gene is TRBV11-2, the J gene TRBJ2-6; the D is unclear. The CDR3 sequence is 17 residues long. The V gene's germline CDR1 is SGHAT and CDR2 FQNNGV. The V end was cut by 3 bases, the J end by 2 bases, with 14 bases between. Here the CDR3 DNA reads TGTGCCAGCAGCTTTTTCACGGCGCGAGCTGGGGCCAACGTCCTGACTTTC. Its protein product is CASSFFTARAGANVLTF.

The genes are TRBV7-6 and TRBJ2-7; D is possibly TRBD2 (6 bases). This CDR3 contains 12 residues. The germline V gene has CDR1 SGHVS and CDR2 FNYEAQ. V dropped 9 bases and J dropped 2 bases, with 11 bases sitting between them. CDR3 in amino acids: CASERVAYEQYF. The CDR3 DNA follows: TGTGCCAGTGAGCGGGTAGCCTACGAGCAGTACTTC.

The chain employs TRBV27 and TRBJ1-6; TRBD1 matches 9 bases. V lost 2 bases to trimming and J lost 7 bases; unmatched junction nucleotides: 0. This CDR3 contains 14 residues. Germline V CDR1 and CDR2: MNHEY, SMNVEV (reference sequence). The CDR3 DNA is TGTGCCAGCAGTTTAGACAGGGGGAATTCACCCCTCCACTTT. Residues: CASSLDRGNSPLHF.

The chain couples TRBV7-8 to TRBJ2-7; D gene unclear. The germline V gene has CDR1 SGHVS and CDR2 FQNEAQ. Between the trimmed V and J ends, which lost 1 base and 0 bases, there was a span of 10 bases. This CDR3 is built from 15 residues. As DNA, the CDR3 is TGTGCCAGCAGCTTAGATCCCAGAGACTCCTACGAGCAGTACTTC. This encodes CASSLDPRDSYEQYF.

This chain connects TRBV7-9 to TRBJ2-5; D uncertain. CDR3 size: 12 residues. Germline V gene sequence: CDR1 SEHNR, CDR2 FQNEAQ (reference sequence). With 7 bases removed from V and 6 bases from J, the gap between germline ends came to 12 bases. This chain's CDR3 is CASMGIGKTQYF. The CDR3 coding sequence is TGTGCCAGCATGGGGATAGGAAAGACCCAGTACTTC.

The CDR3 DNA reads as TGTGCCAGCAGCCGAGACACGAAGAGTACCCACGAGCAGTACTTC. Amino acids: CASSRDTKSTHEQYF. The chain uses TRBV11-2 and TRBJ2-7, with D hard to call. The CDR3 consists of 15 residues. The germline gives CDR1 SGHAT, CDR2 FQNNGV. Trimming pared 5 bases from V and 5 bases from J, leaving 19 bases between.

CDR3 DNA sequence: TGTGCCACCAGCAGAGCAGGGTTAAATGAAAAACTGTTTTTT. Translating it yields CATSRAGLNEKLFF. This chain connects TRBV15 to TRBJ1-4, with a tentative D call TRBD1 (5 bases). The CDR3 contains 14 residues. The germline V and J ends were trimmed by 1 base and 5 bases, with 8 bases remaining between them. Germline-derived CDR1 and CDR2 are LNHNV and YYDKDF (reference sequence).

This chain joins TRBV29-1 and TRBJ1-2; 12 bases match TRBD1. CDR3 size: 15 residues. From germline, CDR1 is SQVTM and CDR2 ANQGSEA. The ends lost 6 bases at V and 5 bases at J; junction bases unmatched: 10. The CDR3 is CSVPGQGASRYGYTF. CDR3 DNA sequence: TGCAGCGTCCCGGGACAGGGGGCCTCAAGATATGGCTACACCTTC.

This clone occurred once. This chain links TRBV19 with TRBJ2-3, with TRBD1 identical over 7 bases. Germline assignment: CDR1 LNHDA and CDR2 SQIVND (reference sequence). V lost 5 bases to trimming and J lost 6 bases; unmatched junction nucleotides: 5. CDR3 length: 13 residues. In DNA, the CDR3 is TGTGCCAGTAGTTTCCGACAGGGTGATACGCAGTATTTT. It yields the protein CASSFRQGDTQYF.

The chain has TRBV6-1 and TRBJ2-2; perhaps TRBD2 as D (5 bases). This CDR3 is built from 14 residues. In germline, CDR1 is MNHNS, CDR2 SASEGT. V dropped 8 bases and J dropped 2 bases, with 12 bases sitting between them. CDR3 residues: CASRASRNTGELFF. DNA of the CDR3: TGTGCCAGCCGGGCTAGCAGAAACACCGGGGAGCTGTTTTTT.